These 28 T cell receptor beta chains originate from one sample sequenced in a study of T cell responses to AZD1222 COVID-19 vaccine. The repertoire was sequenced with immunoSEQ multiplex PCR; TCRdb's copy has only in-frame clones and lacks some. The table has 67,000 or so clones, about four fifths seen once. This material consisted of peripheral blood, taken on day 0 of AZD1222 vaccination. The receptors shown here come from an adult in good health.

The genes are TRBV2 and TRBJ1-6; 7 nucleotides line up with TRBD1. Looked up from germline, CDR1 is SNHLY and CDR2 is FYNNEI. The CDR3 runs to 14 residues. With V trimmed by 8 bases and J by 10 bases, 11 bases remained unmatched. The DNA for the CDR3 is TGTGCCAGCCGGGGGGGGACAGTTCTATCACCCCTCCACTTT. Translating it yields CASRGGTVLSPLHF.

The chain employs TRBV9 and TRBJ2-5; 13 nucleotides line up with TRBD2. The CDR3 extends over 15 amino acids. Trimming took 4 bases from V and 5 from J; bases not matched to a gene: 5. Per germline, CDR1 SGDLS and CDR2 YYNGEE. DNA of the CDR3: TGTGCCAGCAGCTCGGGACTAGCGGGGAGGGAGACCCAGTACTTC. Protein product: CASSSGLAGRETQYF.

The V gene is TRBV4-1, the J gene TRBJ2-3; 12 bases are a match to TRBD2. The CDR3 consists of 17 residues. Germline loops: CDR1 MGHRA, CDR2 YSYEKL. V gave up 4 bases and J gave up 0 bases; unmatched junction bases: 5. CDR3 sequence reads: CASSLRTSGESTDTQYF. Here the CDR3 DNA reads TGCGCCAGCAGCCTCAGGACTAGCGGGGAGAGCACAGATACGCAGTATTTT.

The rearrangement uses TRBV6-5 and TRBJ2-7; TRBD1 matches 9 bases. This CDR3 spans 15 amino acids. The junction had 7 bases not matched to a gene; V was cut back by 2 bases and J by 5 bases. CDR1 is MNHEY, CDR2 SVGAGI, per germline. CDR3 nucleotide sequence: TGTGCCAGCAGTTACGGGGACAGGGAGGGTAACGAGCAGTACTTC. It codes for CASSYGDREGNEQYF.

The CDR3 DNA sequence: TGTGCCAGCAGCCAAGTGGGGGGGTACACTGAAGCTTTCTTT. It encodes CASSQVGGYTEAFF. This chain links TRBV3-1 (or the pseudogene TRBV3-2) with TRBJ1-1, with a possible D match to TRBD1 (5 bases). The CDR3 covers 14 residues. V was shortened by 1 base and J by 3 bases, with 9 bases between the two germline ends. CDR1 LGHDT and CDR2 YNNKEL come from the germline V gene (reference sequence).

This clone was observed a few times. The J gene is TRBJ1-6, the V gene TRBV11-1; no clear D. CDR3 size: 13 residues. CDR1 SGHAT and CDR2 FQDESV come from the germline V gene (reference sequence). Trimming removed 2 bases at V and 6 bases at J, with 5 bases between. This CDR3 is CASSLYFNSPLHF. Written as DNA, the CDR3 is TGTGCCAGCAGCTTATACTTTAATTCACCCCTCCACTTT.

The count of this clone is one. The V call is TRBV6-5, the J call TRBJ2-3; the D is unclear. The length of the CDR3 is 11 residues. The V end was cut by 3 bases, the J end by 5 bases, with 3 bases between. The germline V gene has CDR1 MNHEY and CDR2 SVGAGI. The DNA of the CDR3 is TGTGCCAGCAGTTATGGAGATACGCAGTATTTT. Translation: CASSYGDTQYF.

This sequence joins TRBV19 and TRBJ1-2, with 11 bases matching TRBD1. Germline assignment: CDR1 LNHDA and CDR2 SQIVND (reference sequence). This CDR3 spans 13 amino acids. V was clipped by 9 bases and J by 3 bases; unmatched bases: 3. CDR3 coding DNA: TGTGCCAGCCGGACAGGGGGCCACTATGGCTACACCTTC. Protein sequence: CASRTGGHYGYTF.

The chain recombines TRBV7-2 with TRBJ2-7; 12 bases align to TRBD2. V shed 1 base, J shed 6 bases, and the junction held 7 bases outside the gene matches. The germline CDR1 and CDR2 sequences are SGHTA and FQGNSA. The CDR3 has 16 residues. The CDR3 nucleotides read TGTGCCAGCAGCTTAGTTCTGGCTAGCGGGGGGGCCGAGCAGTACTTC. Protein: CASSLVLASGGAEQYF.

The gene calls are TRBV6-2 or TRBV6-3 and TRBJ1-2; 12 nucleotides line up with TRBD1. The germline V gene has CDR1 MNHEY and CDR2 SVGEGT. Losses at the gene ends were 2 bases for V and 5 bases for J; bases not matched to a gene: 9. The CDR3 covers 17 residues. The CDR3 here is CASSYDSGTGGAYGYTF. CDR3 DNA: TGTGCCAGCAGTTACGATTCCGGGACAGGGGGCGCGTATGGCTACACCTTC.

The CDR3 DNA reads as TGCGCCAGCAGCCAAGATACTAGCGGGGGGGCGACGTACATTCAGTACTTC. This translates into CASSQDTSGGATYIQYF. The rearrangement joins TRBV4-1 to TRBJ2-4; 13 bases line up with TRBD2. Germline V gene sequence: CDR1 MGHRA, CDR2 YSYEKL. The CDR3 spans 17 residues. J was trimmed by 8 bases and V by 0 bases; bases with no gene match: 7.

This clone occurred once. The CDR3 sequence is CASSVFSGGSYNEQFF. CDR3 coding DNA: TGTGCCAGCAGCGTATTTAGCGGGGGGTCCTACAATGAGCAGTTCTTC. V usage is TRBV9 and J usage is TRBJ2-1; 10 nucleotides agree with TRBD2. This CDR3 contains 16 residues. CDR1 is SGDLS, CDR2 YYNGEE, per germline. J lost 1 base, V lost 1 base, and 2 bases had no gene match.

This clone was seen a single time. The CDR3 spells CASSQNRGQNQPQHF. Here the CDR3 DNA reads TGTGCCAGCAGCCAAAATCGGGGACAAAATCAGCCCCAGCATTTT. V and J are TRBV4-2 and TRBJ1-5; possible D gene TRBD1, 6 bases. Germline-derived CDR1 and CDR2 are LGHNA and YNFKEQ. V shed 2 bases and J shed 4 bases, with 12 bases lying between them. The CDR3 runs to 15 residues.

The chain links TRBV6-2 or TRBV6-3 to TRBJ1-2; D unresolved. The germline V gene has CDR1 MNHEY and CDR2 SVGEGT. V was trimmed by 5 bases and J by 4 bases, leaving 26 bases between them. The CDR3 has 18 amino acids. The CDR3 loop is CASSDINPNRFGLYGYTF. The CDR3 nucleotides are TGTGCCAGCAGTGACATCAACCCAAATCGTTTCGGTCTCTATGGCTACACCTTC.

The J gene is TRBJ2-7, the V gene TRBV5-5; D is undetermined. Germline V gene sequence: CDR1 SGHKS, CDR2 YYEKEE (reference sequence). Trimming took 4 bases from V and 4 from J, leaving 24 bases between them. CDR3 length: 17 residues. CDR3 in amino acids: CASSIRWTSQPLYEQYF. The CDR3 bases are TGTGCCAGCAGCATACGCTGGACGTCCCAACCTTTGTACGAGCAGTACTTC.

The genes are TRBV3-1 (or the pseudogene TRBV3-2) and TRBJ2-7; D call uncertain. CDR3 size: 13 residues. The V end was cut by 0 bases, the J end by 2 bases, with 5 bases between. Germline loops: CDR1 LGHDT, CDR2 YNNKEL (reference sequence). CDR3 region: CASSQDSAYEQYF. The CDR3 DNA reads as TGTGCCAGCAGCCAAGATTCGGCCTACGAGCAGTACTTC.

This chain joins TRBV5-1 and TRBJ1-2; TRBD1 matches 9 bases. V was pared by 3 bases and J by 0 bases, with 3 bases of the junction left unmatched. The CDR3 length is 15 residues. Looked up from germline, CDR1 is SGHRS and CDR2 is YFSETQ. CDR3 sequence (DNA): TGCGCCAGCAGCTGGGACAGGGAAGCTAACTATGGCTACACCTTC. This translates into CASSWDREANYGYTF.

The CDR3 region has the DNA TGTGCCAGCAGCTGGATGGGGACAGTGAACACTGAAGCTTTCTTT. This sequence encodes CASSWMGTVNTEAFF. The V and J genes are TRBV7-9 and TRBJ1-1; 7 bases are a match to TRBD1. Per the germline V gene, CDR1 is SEHNR and CDR2 is FQNEAQ (reference sequence). Germline trimming cut 4 bases from V and 0 bases from J; bases unmatched to any gene: 5. The CDR3 extends over 15 amino acids.

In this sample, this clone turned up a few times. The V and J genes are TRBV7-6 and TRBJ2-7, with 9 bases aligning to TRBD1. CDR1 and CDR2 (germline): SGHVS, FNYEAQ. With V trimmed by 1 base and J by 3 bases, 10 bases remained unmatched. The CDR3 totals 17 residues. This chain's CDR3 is CASSLGPGQGSIYEQYF. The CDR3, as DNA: TGTGCCAGCAGCTTAGGCCCGGGACAGGGATCTATCTACGAGCAGTACTTC.

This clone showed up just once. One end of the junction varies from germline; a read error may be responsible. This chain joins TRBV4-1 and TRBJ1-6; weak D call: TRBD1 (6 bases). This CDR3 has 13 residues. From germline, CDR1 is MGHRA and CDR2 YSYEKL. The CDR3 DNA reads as TGCGCCAGCAGCCAAGGGTACCGGACAGCGATTTACTTT. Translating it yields CASSQGYRTAIYF.

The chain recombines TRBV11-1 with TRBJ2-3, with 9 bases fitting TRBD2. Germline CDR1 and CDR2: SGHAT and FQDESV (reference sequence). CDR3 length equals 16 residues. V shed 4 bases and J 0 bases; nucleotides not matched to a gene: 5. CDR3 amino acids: CASSSGLAPSTDTQYF. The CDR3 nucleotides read TGTGCCAGCAGCTCCGGACTAGCGCCTAGCACAGATACGCAGTATTTT.

The CDR3, as DNA: TGTGCCAGCAGCCTACAGGTATACACTGAAGCTTTCTTT. This encodes CASSLQVYTEAFF. The chain combines TRBV5-4 with TRBJ1-1; tentatively, D is TRBD1 (5 bases). With 4 bases removed from V and 3 bases from J, the gap between germline ends came to 10 bases. CDR3 length: 13 amino acids. From germline, CDR1 is SGHNT and CDR2 YYREEE (reference sequence).

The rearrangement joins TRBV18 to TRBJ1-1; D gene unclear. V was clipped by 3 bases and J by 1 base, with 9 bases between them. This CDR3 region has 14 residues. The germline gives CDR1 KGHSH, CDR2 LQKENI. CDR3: CASSPQTANTEAFF. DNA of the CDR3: TGTGCCAGCTCACCCCAAACAGCGAACACTGAAGCTTTCTTT.

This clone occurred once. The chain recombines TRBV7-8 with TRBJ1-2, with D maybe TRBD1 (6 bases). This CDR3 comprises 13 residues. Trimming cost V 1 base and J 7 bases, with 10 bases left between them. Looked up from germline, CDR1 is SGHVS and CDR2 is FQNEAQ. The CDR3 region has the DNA TGTGCCAGCAGCTTAGGGGGGGCGAGTGGCTACACCTTC. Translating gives CASSLGGASGYTF.

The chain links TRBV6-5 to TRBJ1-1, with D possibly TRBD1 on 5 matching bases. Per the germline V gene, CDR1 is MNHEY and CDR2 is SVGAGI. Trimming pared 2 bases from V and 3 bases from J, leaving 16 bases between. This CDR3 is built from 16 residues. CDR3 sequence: CASSYGVRGRDTEAFF. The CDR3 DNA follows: TGTGCCAGCAGTTACGGTGTCCGGGGGAGGGACACTGAAGCTTTCTTT.

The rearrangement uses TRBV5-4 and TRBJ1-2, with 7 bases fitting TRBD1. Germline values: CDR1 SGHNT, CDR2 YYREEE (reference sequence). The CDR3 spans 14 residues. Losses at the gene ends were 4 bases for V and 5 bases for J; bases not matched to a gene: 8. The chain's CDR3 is CASSTTGARYGYTF. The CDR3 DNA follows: TGTGCCAGCAGCACCACAGGGGCTAGGTATGGCTACACCTTC.

The CDR3 loop is CASSLGQGAYGYTF. CDR3 in DNA: TGTGCCAGCAGTCTAGGGCAGGGGGCGTATGGCTACACCTTC. The chain carries TRBV2 and TRBJ1-2; 8 bases agree with TRBD1. Trimming cost V 5 bases and J 5 bases; bases outside gene matches: 7. This CDR3 comprises 14 residues. Germline CDR1 reads SNHLY; CDR2 reads FYNNEI. Full variable domain (outside the CDR3, taken from reference TRBV2 and TRBJ1-2): EPEVTQTPSHQVTQMGQEVILRCVPISNHLYFYWYRQILGQKVEFLVSFYNNEISEKSEIFDDQFSVERPDGSNFTLKIRSTKLEDSAMYFCASSLGQGAYGYTFGSGTRLTVV.

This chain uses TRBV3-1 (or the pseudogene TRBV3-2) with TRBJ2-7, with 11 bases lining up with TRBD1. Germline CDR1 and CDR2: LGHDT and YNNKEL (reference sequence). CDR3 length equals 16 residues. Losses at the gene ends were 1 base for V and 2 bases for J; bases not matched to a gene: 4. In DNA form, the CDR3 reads TGTGCCAGCAGCCAAGTCCCGGGACAGGGGGCCTACGAGCAGTACTTC. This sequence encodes CASSQVPGQGAYEQYF.